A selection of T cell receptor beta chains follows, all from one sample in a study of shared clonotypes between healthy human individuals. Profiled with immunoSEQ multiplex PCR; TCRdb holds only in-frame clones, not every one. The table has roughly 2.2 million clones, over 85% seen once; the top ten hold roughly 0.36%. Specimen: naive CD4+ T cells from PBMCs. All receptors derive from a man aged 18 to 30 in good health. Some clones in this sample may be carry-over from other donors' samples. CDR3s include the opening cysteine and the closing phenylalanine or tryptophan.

CDR3: CASTYGTGEDGYTF
J: TRBJ1-2
V: TRBV5-1

CDR3: CASSAPGRGGYTF
J: TRBJ1-2
V: TRBV28

CDR3: CASSTPLAGVTGELFF
J: TRBJ2-2
V: TRBV2

CDR3: CASSPRNTGELFF
J: TRBJ2-2
V: TRBV18

CDR3: CASRPHEGYYNEQFF
J: TRBJ2-1
V: TRBV19

CDR3: CASSSPGTSSYEQYF
J: TRBJ2-7
V: TRBV28

CDR3: CASKVSRTGLVAQYF
J: TRBJ2-5
V: TRBV6-1

CDR3: CASSMINEKLFF
J: TRBJ1-4
V: TRBV19

CDR3: CASRQGPSYEQYF
J: TRBJ2-7
V: TRBV28

CDR3: CASSSEAGGSGYTF
J: TRBJ1-2
V: TRBV7-3

CDR3: CASSLIRQTYEQYF
J: TRBJ2-7
V: TRBV28

CDR3: CASRLSSTSPETQYF
J: TRBJ2-5
V: TRBV6-1

CDR3: CASSLQRPSSYEQYF
J: TRBJ2-7
V: TRBV27

CDR3: CAWSVGLAGNEQYF
J: TRBJ2-7
V: TRBV30

CDR3: CASSVRNRGPDTQYF
J: TRBJ2-3
V: TRBV2

CDR3: CASSFTAATPQAFF
J: TRBJ1-1
V: TRBV27

CDR3: CASSVGPTGGTEAFF
J: TRBJ1-1
V: TRBV9

CDR3: CASSSGTVDNQPQHF
J: TRBJ1-5
V: TRBV28

CDR3: CASSLTIALNTEAFF
J: TRBJ1-1
V: TRBV28

CDR3: CASSSSSGSRYTQYF
J: TRBJ2-3
V: TRBV7-2

CDR3: CASSGVTVNNQPQHF
J: TRBJ1-5
V: TRBV2

CDR3: CASSPKVGGPSNQPQHF
J: TRBJ1-5
V: TRBV28

CDR3: CASRFRVSTEAFF
J: TRBJ1-1
V: TRBV7-3

CDR3: CASSLGLAGVGETQYF
J: TRBJ2-5
V: TRBV7-3

CDR3: CASSASRNEQFF
J: TRBJ2-1
V: TRBV28

CDR3: CASSQGTSKSGELFF
J: TRBJ2-2
V: TRBV5-6

CDR3: CASSRQGSNGETQYF
J: TRBJ2-5
V: TRBV5-1

CDR3: CASSNGGDTQYF
J: TRBJ2-3
V: TRBV6-6

CDR3: CASSAPRQGGNTEAFF
J: TRBJ1-1
V: TRBV2

CDR3: CASSKQGGLAGGVDTQYF
J: TRBJ2-3
V: TRBV7-3

CDR3: CASSPKRGLGLNEQFF
J: TRBJ2-1
V: TRBV7-2

CDR3: CASSPGGARTYEQYF
J: TRBJ2-7
V: TRBV7-3

CDR3: CASSLGHGPDTQYF
J: TRBJ2-3
V: TRBV11-2

CDR3: CASSFVLSRRVYEQYF
J: TRBJ2-7
V: TRBV11-2

CDR3: CASSPQEGSEQYF
J: TRBJ2-7
V: TRBV18

CDR3: CASSPQPGADTQYF
J: TRBJ2-3
V: TRBV18

CDR3: CATQDRLLPLHF
J: TRBJ1-6
V: TRBV28

CDR3: CASSFITGVGGYTF
J: TRBJ1-2
V: TRBV7-2

CDR3: CASRQGLSNQPQHF
J: TRBJ1-5
V: TRBV6-6

CDR3: CASSLNGAGDPGF
J: TRBJ1-3
V: TRBV7-9